These 4 T cell receptor beta chains were all obtained from the same sample, sequenced in a study of T cell clonality in common variable immunodeficiency. Method: immunoSEQ multiplex PCR; TCRdb's copy keeps in-frame clones and lacks some. The record shows about 81,000 clones for this sample, with no singletons present. Sequenced material: peripheral blood mononuclear cells. The receptors come from a person aged 18 to 70 in good health.

The table lists this clone with many counts. The read ends 3 residues shy of where the CDR3 ends; the end is completed using the germline J gene. This sequence joins TRBV29-1 and TRBJ2-1; 12 nucleotides line up with TRBD2. Losses at the gene ends were 0 bases for V and 7 bases for J; bases not matched to a gene: 10. Germline CDR1 SQVTM, CDR2 ANQGSEA. The CDR3 runs to 17 residues. CDR3 sequence: CSVEDTSGRTSWNEQFF. The DNA read from the CDR3 is TGCAGCGTTGAAGACACTAGCGGGAGGACCTCGTGGAATGAG.

This clone was recorded at least ten times. The CDR3 end is not reached by the read, which stops 3 residues before it; the germline J gene fills it in. J is TRBJ2-7 and V is TRBV6-2 or TRBV6-3; unclear D gene. Germline lookup yields CDR1 MNHEY and CDR2 SVGEGT. The CDR3 is 13 amino acids. The germline V and J ends were trimmed by 6 bases and 2 bases, with 11 bases remaining between them. The DNA read from the CDR3 is TGTGCCAGCAGCTCCAACACCGCCTACGAG. Translating it yields CASSSNTAYE. The CDR3 as a whole reads CASSSNTAYEQYF.

This clone was counted at least ten times. The missing CDR3 end, 3 residues past where the read stops, is filled in from the germline J gene. The chain uses TRBV7-2 and TRBJ1-2; 7 positions agree with TRBD1. From germline, CDR1 is SGHTA and CDR2 FQGNSA. J lost 7 bases, V lost 0 bases, and 17 bases had no gene match. The CDR3 loop spans 18 amino acids. The CDR3 region is CASSLAVKIRTGRSGYTF. CDR3 bases read: TGTGCCAGCAGCTTAGCGGTGAAAATTAGGACAGGCCGGAGTGGC. Combining the CDR3 with reference TRBV7-2 and TRBJ1-2 gives the whole variable domain GAGVSQSPSNKVTEKGKDVELRCDPISGHTALYWYRQSLGQGLEFLIYFQGNSAPDKSGLPSDRFSAERTGGSVSTLTIQRTQQEDSAVYLCASSLAVKIRTGRSGYTFGSGTRLTVV.

This clone was recorded at least ten times. The read terminates 3 residues ahead of where the CDR3 ends, so the germline J gene completes it. V gene TRBV13 combines with J gene TRBJ2-1; possibly TRBD1 for D (8 bases). CDR1 and CDR2 from the germline V gene are PRHDT and FYEKMQ (reference sequence). The V and J ends lost 3 bases and 9 bases respectively, with 15 bases between them. This CDR3 contains 14 residues. CDR3 bases read: TGTGCCAGCAGCTTGGCGGACAGGGAGGGTGAG. Its translation is CASSLADREGE. The CDR3 in its entirety is CASSLADREGEQFF.